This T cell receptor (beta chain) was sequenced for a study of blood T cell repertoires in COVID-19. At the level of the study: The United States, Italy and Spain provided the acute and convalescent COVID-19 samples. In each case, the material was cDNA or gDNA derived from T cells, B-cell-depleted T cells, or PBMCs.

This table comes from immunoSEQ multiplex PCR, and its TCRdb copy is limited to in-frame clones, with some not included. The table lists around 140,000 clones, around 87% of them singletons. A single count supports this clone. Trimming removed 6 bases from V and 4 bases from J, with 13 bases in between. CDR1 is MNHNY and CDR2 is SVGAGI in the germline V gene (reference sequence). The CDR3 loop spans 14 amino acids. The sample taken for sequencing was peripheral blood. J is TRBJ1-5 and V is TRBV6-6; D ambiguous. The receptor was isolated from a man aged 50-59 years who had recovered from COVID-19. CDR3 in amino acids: CASSTGSSNQPQHF. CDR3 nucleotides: TGTGCCAGCAGCACCGGGAGCTCAAATCAGCCCCAGCATTTT.